This TCR beta chain is from a study of blood T cell repertoires in COVID-19. Overall study context: Samples came from the United States, Italy and Spain, spanning acute and convalescent COVID-19. T cells, B-cell-depleted T cells, or PBMCs supplied cDNA or gDNA.

The CDR3 runs to 13 residues. Germline loops: CDR1 SGHAT, CDR2 FQNNGV. V trimming: 3 bases; J trimming: 7 bases; junction bases outside the gene matches: 4. Using immunoSEQ multiplex PCR, the repertoire was profiled, and TCRdb retains in-frame clones only, with some absent. The data contain about 120,000 clones, around 80% of them singletons. The sequence was obtained from an older man with acute or convalescent COVID-19. The rearrangement uses TRBV11-2 and TRBJ1-2; 8 nucleotides line up with TRBD1. Sequencing was done on a sample of peripheral blood. The CDR3 loop is CASSFQGARGYTF. CDR3 nucleotides: TGTGCCAGCAGCTTTCAGGGGGCACGTGGCTACACCTTC.